The 25 T cell receptor beta chains reported below all come from one sample, sequenced in a study of control samples from healthy donors and cancer patients (dated by TCRdb to 2020 to 2022). Library preparation used the immunoSEQ multiplex PCR assay. TCRdb obtained this table from immuneACCESS and retained in-frame rearrangements with V and J assigned. These tables miss some clones; where compared with another copy, unresolved V genes account for less than half of the shortfall, and the remainder is unexplained. This sample lists about 73,000 clones; 94% were detected once. Approximately 5.7% of the sample goes to the ten largest clones. Sequences were obtained from blood. These receptors all come from a woman aged 40-49 years in good health.

Only a few counts were recorded for this clone. This sequence joins TRBV6-1 and TRBJ1-1; D is uncertain. CDR1 MNHNS and CDR2 SASEGT come from the germline V gene. The CDR3 contains 15 residues. V shed 2 bases and J shed 1 base, with 11 bases lying between them. CDR3 protein: CASSESGRQNTEAFF. Here the CDR3 DNA reads TGTGCCAGCAGTGAATCGGGTAGGCAGAACACTGAAGCTTTCTTT.

This chain's CDR3 is CASSIVEQGSYEQYF. In DNA form, the CDR3 reads TGTGCCAGTAGTATAGTCGAACAGGGCTCCTACGAGCAGTACTTC. The rearrangement links TRBV19 to TRBJ2-7, with D tentatively TRBD1 (6 bases). The CDR3 extends over 15 amino acids. Germline values: CDR1 LNHDA, CDR2 SQIVND (reference sequence). Between the trimmed V and J ends, which lost 1 base and 0 bases, there was a span of 10 bases. Complete variable domain (other parts from reference TRBV19 and TRBJ2-7): DGGITQSPKYLFRKEGQNVTLSCEQNLNHDAMYWYRQDPGQGLRLIYYSQIVNDFQKGDIAEGYSVSREKKESFPLTVTSAQKNPTAFYLCASSIVEQGSYEQYFGPGTRLTVT.

V is TRBV6-5 and J is TRBJ2-3, with D maybe TRBD2 (5 bases). Per the germline V gene, CDR1 is MNHEY and CDR2 is SVGAGI. Trimming removed 6 bases from V and 4 bases from J, with 11 bases in between. This CDR3 has 13 amino acids. The CDR3 region is CASSTGFSDTQYF. CDR3 DNA: TGTGCCAGCAGCACGGGATTCTCAGATACGCAGTATTTT.

The CDR3 coding sequence is TGTGCCAGCAGCTATAGAAGTGAAGCTTTCTTT. Translating gives CASSYRSEAFF. The rearrangement links TRBV5-6 to TRBJ1-1; no firm D call. The CDR3 has 11 amino acids. The V gene's germline CDR1 is SGHDT and CDR2 YYEEEE. The V end lost 3 bases, the J end lost 7 bases, and 7 bases lay between the germline ends.

This rearrangement joins TRBV6-5 to TRBJ2-7; possibly TRBD2 for D (6 bases). The CDR3 consists of 15 residues. Germline values: CDR1 MNHEY, CDR2 SVGAGI. V was cut by 8 bases and J by 0 bases, with 17 bases left in between. CDR3 residues: CASARGRDGSYEQYF. The CDR3 bases are TGTGCCAGCGCCCGAGGGCGGGACGGCTCCTACGAGCAGTACTTC.

The chain combines TRBV30 with TRBJ1-2; D is perhaps TRBD1 (6 bases). The CDR3 covers 14 residues. The germline gives CDR1 GTSNPN, CDR2 SVGIG (reference sequence). The germline V and J ends were trimmed by 2 bases and 6 bases, with 16 bases remaining between them. The CDR3 DNA follows: TGTGCCTGGAGTTCGGTCAGGGGATACGATGGCTACACCTTC. Translation gives CAWSSVRGYDGYTF.

The CDR3 coding sequence is TGTGCCAGCAGCTTAGGGGCTAGCGGGAGAACCGGGGAGCTGTTTTTT. It yields the protein CASSLGASGRTGELFF. The V call is TRBV11-2, the J call TRBJ2-2, with 10 bases fitting TRBD2. Germline loops: CDR1 SGHAT, CDR2 FQNNGV. V was pared by 1 base and J by 5 bases, with 4 bases of the junction left unmatched. The CDR3 covers 16 residues.

The chain combines TRBV5-4 with TRBJ1-3; 11 nucleotides agree with TRBD1. The J segment lost 0 bases and the V segment lost 0 bases, leaving 5 bases of the junction unmatched. Germline V gene data show CDR1 as SGHNT and CDR2 as YYREEE (reference sequence). This CDR3 comprises 18 residues. The CDR3 sequence is CASSLAPGQGVSGNTIYF. The CDR3, as DNA: TGTGCCAGCAGCTTGGCCCCGGGACAGGGGGTCTCTGGAAACACCATATATTTT.

The CDR3, as DNA: TGTGCCAGCAGCCCTATGGGGACAGGGGGCCGCGAGCAGTACTTC. It codes for CASSPMGTGGREQYF. The V gene is TRBV7-2, the J gene TRBJ2-7; 12 bases match TRBD1. Per germline, CDR1 SGHTA and CDR2 FQGNSA. Losses at the gene ends were 5 bases for V and 6 bases for J; bases not matched to a gene: 8. The CDR3 spans 15 residues.

The CDR3: CASSQQSHGYTF. CDR3 nucleotide sequence: TGTGCCAGCAGCCAACAGTCACATGGCTACACCTTC. This sequence joins TRBV4-2 and TRBJ1-2; D gene unclear. The CDR3 is 12 residues long. V was shortened by 2 bases and J by 6 bases, with 7 bases between the two germline ends. Germline CDR1 is LGHNA and CDR2 is YNFKEQ.

The V call is TRBV5-1, the J call TRBJ2-5, with no clear D. Germline-derived CDR1 and CDR2 are SGHRS and YFSETQ. The CDR3 is 12 residues long. V dropped 0 bases and J dropped 5 bases, with 5 bases sitting between them. CDR3: CASSLAGETQYF. The DNA of the CDR3 is TGCGCCAGCAGCTTGGCCGGTGAGACCCAGTACTTC.

CDR3 in amino acids: CASSKAKYRTSGSYEQYF. The CDR3 nucleotides read TGTGCCAGCAGCAAAGCGAAATATAGGACTAGCGGCTCCTACGAGCAGTACTTC. V gene TRBV21-1 combines with J gene TRBJ2-7; the DNA was not compared with TRBD2, the D call given in the table. TRBV21-1 corresponds to a pseudogene. There are 18 residues in the CDR3.

The gene calls are TRBV28 and TRBJ1-2; 7 bases fit TRBD1. The trim removed 6 bases at V and 4 bases at J, leaving 14 bases unmatched. CDR1 and CDR2 (germline): MDHEN, SYDVKM. The CDR3 spans 16 residues. The CDR3 sequence is CASSLTGSQPIYGYTF. The CDR3 coding sequence is TGTGCCAGCAGCTTGACAGGGTCTCAGCCCATCTATGGCTACACCTTC.

The chain carries TRBV16 and TRBJ2-7; the D gene is possibly TRBD2 (5 bases). The V end lost 1 base, the J end lost 4 bases, and 8 bases lay between the germline ends. The CDR3 runs 13 residues. Germline values: CDR1 KGHSY, CDR2 FQNENV. The CDR3 DNA reads as TGTGCCAGCAGCCAATATACGGGATACGAGCAGTACTTC. Translating it yields CASSQYTGYEQYF.

The chain employs TRBV4-3 and TRBJ1-1; D is perhaps TRBD1 (6 bases). This CDR3 comprises 20 residues. With 8 bases removed from V and 0 bases from J, the gap between germline ends came to 31 bases. Germline V gives CDR1 LGHNA, CDR2 YSLEER. CDR3 nucleotides: TGCGCCAGCCGCCGAAGTGACAGGACCCCAGCGGGCGGGCTGAACACTGAAGCTTTCTTT. Translated, it gives CASRRSDRTPAGGLNTEAFF.

The chain couples TRBV7-9 to TRBJ2-5; the D is unclear. V shed 2 bases and J shed 1 base, with 5 bases lying between them. The germline CDR1 and CDR2 sequences are SEHNR and FQNEAQ (reference sequence). The CDR3 contains 13 residues. The CDR3 DNA follows: TGTGCCAGCAGCTTATCGGTCCAAGAGACCCAGTACTTC. Translating it yields CASSLSVQETQYF.

The chain combines TRBV7-9 with TRBJ1-2; D uncertain. V shed 6 bases and J shed 2 bases, with 10 bases lying between them. Germline CDR1 SEHNR, CDR2 FQNEAQ (reference sequence). The CDR3 contains 13 residues. The CDR3 is CASSLVVNYGYTF. The DNA for the CDR3 is TGTGCCAGCAGTCTCGTTGTAAACTATGGCTACACCTTC.

This clone was picked up one time. The rearrangement links TRBV11-2 to TRBJ2-7, with unresolved D. Trimming took 5 bases from V and 0 from J, leaving 8 bases between them. Germline V gives CDR1 SGHAT, CDR2 FQNNGV. The CDR3 has 13 amino acids. In DNA, the CDR3 is TGTGCCAGCAGCCCCTCCTTCTCCTACGAGCAGTACTTC. This codes for CASSPSFSYEQYF.

The chain links TRBV7-8 to TRBJ1-5; D remains ambiguous. The CDR3 extends over 13 amino acids. Trimming removed 1 base at V and 5 bases at J, with 6 bases between. Germline-derived CDR1 and CDR2 are SGHVS and FQNEAQ. CDR3 protein: CASSLVQHQPQHF. In nucleotides, the CDR3 is TGTGCCAGCAGCTTAGTTCAGCATCAGCCCCAGCATTTT.

J is TRBJ2-5 and V is TRBV6-6; D call uncertain. The CDR3 spans 14 residues. The V gene's germline CDR1 is MNHNY and CDR2 SVGAGI (reference sequence). V was clipped by 7 bases and J by 1 base, with 13 bases between them. The CDR3 DNA follows: TGTGCCAGCACCATCGACCAAGTCCAAGAGACCCAGTACTTC. Encoded protein: CASTIDQVQETQYF.

The CDR3 sequence: CASSVQYETGELFF. The CDR3 DNA sequence: TGTGCCAGTAGCGTGCAATATGAGACCGGGGAGCTGTTTTTT. This chain uses TRBV19 with TRBJ2-2; D is undetermined. V lost 6 bases to trimming and J lost 5 bases, with 13 bases between them. The CDR3 contains 14 residues. Looked up from germline, CDR1 is LNHDA and CDR2 is SQIVND (reference sequence).

The chain recombines TRBV6-5 with TRBJ2-1, with 7 bases that match TRBD2. Germline-derived CDR1 and CDR2 are MNHEY and SVGAGI. CDR3 length: 15 amino acids. V gave up 0 bases and J gave up 5 bases; unmatched junction bases: 4. The CDR3 sequence: CASSYSPGTNNEQFF. The CDR3 DNA is TGTGCCAGCAGTTACTCGCCCGGGACTAACAATGAGCAGTTCTTC.

J is TRBJ2-7 and V is TRBV7-8; D ambiguous. V gave up 2 bases and J gave up 2 bases, with 10 bases separating them. The CDR3 has 14 residues. Germline CDR1 is SGHVS and CDR2 is FQNEAQ. CDR3 residues: CASSLRRVTYEQYF. The CDR3 DNA reads TGTGCCAGCAGCTTACGACGGGTCACCTACGAGCAGTACTTC.

V is TRBV2 and J is TRBJ1-2; D is ambiguous. V lost 9 bases to trimming and J lost 5 bases, with 13 bases between them. Germline V gives CDR1 SNHLY, CDR2 FYNNEI. The CDR3 loop spans 12 amino acids. CDR3 sequence (DNA): TGTGCCAGTGGACGGCCGGCATATGGCTACACCTTC. Its translation is CASGRPAYGYTF. Supplemented by reference TRBV2 and TRBJ1-2, the full variable domain reads EPEVTQTPSHQVTQMGQEVILRCVPISNHLYFYWYRQILGQKVEFLVSFYNNEISEKSEIFDDQFSVERPDGSNFTLKIRSTKLEDSAMYFCASGRPAYGYTFGSGTRLTVV.

V usage is TRBV18 and J usage is TRBJ2-3; 10 bases agree with TRBD2. The ends lost 2 bases at V and 6 bases at J; junction bases unmatched: 11. The germline gives CDR1 KGHSH, CDR2 LQKENI. CDR3 length: 17 residues. The CDR3 is CASSPGASGGSKDTQYF. The CDR3 DNA reads TGTGCCAGCTCACCAGGGGCTAGCGGGGGCAGCAAGGATACGCAGTATTTT.